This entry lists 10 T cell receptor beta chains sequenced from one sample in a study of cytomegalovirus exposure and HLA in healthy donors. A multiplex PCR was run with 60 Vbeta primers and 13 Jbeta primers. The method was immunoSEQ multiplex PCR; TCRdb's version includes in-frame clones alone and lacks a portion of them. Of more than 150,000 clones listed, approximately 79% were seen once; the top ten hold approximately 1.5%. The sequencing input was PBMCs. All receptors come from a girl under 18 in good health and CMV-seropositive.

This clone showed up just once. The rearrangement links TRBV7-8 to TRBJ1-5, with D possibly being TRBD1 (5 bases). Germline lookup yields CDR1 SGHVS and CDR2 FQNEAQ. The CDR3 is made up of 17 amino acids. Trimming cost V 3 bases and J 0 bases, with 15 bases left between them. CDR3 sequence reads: CASSLGGARYSNQPQHF. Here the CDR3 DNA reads TGTGCCAGCAGCTTGGGAGGGGCGCGATATAGCAATCAGCCCCAGCATTTT.

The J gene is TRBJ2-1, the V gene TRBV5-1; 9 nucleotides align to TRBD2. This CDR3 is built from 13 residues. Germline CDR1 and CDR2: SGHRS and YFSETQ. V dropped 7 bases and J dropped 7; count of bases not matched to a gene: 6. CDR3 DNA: TGCGCCAGCCTAGCGGGGTCGGGAAATGAGCAGTTCTTC. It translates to CASLAGSGNEQFF.

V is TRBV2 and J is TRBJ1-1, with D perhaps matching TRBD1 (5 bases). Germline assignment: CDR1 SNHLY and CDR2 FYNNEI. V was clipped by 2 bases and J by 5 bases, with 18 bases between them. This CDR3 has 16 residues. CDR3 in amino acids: CASSELPGSVGTEAFF. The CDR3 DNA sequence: TGTGCCAGCAGTGAATTACCAGGGTCTGTGGGAACTGAAGCTTTCTTT.

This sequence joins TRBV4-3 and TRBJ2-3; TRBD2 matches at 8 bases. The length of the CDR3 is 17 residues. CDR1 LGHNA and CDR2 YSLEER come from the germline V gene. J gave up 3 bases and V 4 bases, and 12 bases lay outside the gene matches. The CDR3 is CASSPRGRGAITDTQYF. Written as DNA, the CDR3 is TGCGCCAGCAGCCCCCGGGGGCGGGGGGCCATAACAGATACGCAGTATTTT.

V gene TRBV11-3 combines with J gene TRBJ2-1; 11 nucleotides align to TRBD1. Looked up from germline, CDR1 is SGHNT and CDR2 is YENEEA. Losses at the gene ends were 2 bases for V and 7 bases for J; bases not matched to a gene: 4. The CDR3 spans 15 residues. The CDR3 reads CASSLYGTGGNEQFF. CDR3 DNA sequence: TGTGCCAGCAGCTTATACGGGACAGGGGGGAATGAGCAGTTCTTC. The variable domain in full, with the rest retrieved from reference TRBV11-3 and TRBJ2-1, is EAGVVQSPRYKIIEKKQPVAFWCNPISGHNTLYWYLQNLGQGPELLIRYENEEAVDDSQLPKDRFSAERLKGVDSTLKIQPAELGDSAVYLCASSLYGTGGNEQFFGPGTRLTVL.

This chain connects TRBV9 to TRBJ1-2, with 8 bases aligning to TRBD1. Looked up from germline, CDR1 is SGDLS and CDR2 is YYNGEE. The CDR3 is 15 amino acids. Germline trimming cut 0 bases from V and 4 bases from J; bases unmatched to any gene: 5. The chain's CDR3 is CASSVALDRAYGYTF. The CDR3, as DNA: TGTGCCAGCAGCGTAGCTCTGGACAGGGCCTATGGCTACACCTTC.

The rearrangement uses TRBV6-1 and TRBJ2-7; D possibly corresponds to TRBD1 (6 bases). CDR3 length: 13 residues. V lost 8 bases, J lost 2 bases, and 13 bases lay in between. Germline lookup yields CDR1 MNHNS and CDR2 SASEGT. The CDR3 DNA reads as TGTGCCAGCCGGACAGATACTACCTACGAGCAGTACTTC. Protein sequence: CASRTDTTYEQYF.

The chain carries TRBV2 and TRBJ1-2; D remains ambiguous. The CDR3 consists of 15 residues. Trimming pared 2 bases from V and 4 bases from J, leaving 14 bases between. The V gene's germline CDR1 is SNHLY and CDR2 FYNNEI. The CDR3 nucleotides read TGTGCCAGCAGTGAACTGGAGTTGGATGGCTATGGCTACACCTTC. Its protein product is CASSELELDGYGYTF.

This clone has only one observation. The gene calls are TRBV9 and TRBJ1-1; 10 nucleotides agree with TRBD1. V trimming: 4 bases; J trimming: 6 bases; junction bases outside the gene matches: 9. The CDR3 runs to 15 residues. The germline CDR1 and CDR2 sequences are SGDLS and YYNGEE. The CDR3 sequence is CASSYTGTGVSEAFF. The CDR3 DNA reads TGTGCCAGCAGCTATACCGGGACAGGGGTCTCTGAAGCTTTCTTT.

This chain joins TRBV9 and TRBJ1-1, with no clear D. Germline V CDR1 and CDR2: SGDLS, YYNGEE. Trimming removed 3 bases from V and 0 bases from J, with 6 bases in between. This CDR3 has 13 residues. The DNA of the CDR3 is TGTGCCAGCAGCGAGCAGGTGAACACTGAAGCTTTCTTT. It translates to CASSEQVNTEAFF.